This T cell receptor beta chain was identified in a study of blood T cell repertoires in COVID-19. Germline values: CDR1 MNHEY, CDR2 SVGEGT. This CDR3 spans 14 amino acids. Trimming shortened V by 4 bases and J by 6 bases, and 16 bases separated the two germline ends. The assay was immunoSEQ multiplex PCR, and TCRdb's table has in-frame clones only and misses some. The sample holds roughly 25,000 clones, around 72% seen once. The chain is built from TRBV6-2 or TRBV6-3 and TRBJ2-7; TRBD1 might be the D (6 bases). Source material: peripheral blood. The source is a woman of 80 years or more with acute or convalescent COVID-19. CDR3 DNA: TGTGCCAGCAGTTTCGTCAGGGGCGAAGGCGAGCAGTACTTC. It encodes CASSFVRGEGEQYF.